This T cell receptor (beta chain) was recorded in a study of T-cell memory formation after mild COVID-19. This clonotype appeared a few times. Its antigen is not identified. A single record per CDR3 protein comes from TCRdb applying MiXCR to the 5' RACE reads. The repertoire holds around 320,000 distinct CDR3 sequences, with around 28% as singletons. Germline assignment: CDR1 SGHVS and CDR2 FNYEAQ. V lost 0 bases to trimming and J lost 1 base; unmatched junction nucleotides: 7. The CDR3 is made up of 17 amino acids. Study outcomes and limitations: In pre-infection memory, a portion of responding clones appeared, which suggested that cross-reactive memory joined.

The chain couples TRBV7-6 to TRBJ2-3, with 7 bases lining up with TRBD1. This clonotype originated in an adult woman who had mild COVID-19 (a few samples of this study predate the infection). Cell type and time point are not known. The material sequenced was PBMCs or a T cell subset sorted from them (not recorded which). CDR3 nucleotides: TGTGCCAGCAGCTTAGCGACCACGGGACAGCGCACAGATACGCAGTATTTT. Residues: CASSLATTGQRTDTQYF.